This is a list of T cell receptor beta chains from one sample in a study of cytomegalovirus exposure and HLA in healthy donors. Assay used: immunoSEQ multiplex PCR; TCRdb lists only in-frame clones, some missing. The table lists about 160,000 clones, around three quarters of them singletons. The sample comprised PBMCs. The origin of the receptors is a man aged 35-49 years in good health and CMV-seronegative. Each CDR3 is given with its conserved first and last residue. The D gene is left open where the match is weak. Some rows mark clone size as missing; the rest say once, few, many or name a class of expanded clone.

CDR3 | DNA | J | D | size | V
CASSGPSLAGDYEQYF | TGTGCCAGCAGCGGTCCCTCATTAGCGGGGGACTACGAGCAGTACTTC | TRBJ2-7 | TRBD2 | . | TRBV5-6
CASRSTSGIETQYF | TGCGCCAGCAGGTCGACTAGCGGGATAGAGACCCAGTACTTC | TRBJ2-5 | TRBD2 | . | TRBV5-1
CASMKYTGTEAFF | TGTGCCAGCATGAAATATACTGGCACTGAAGCTTTCTTT | TRBJ1-1 | . | . | TRBV2
CAWSAGQGNTEAFF | TGTGCCTGGAGTGCCGGACAGGGGAACACTGAAGCTTTCTTT | TRBJ1-1 | TRBD1 | . | TRBV30
CASSQGSGQGEGEQYF | TGTGCCAGCAGTCAAGGCTCGGGACAGGGAGAGGGCGAGCAGTACTTC | TRBJ2-7 | TRBD1 | once | TRBV7-6
CASSFRGPAGNEQFF | TGTGCCAGCAGCTTCAGGGGGCCGGCGGGAAATGAGCAGTTCTTC | TRBJ2-1 | TRBD1 | once | TRBV7-2
CASSFPNRGFNEQFF | TGTGCCAGCAGCTTCCCCAATCGGGGTTTCAATGAGCAGTTCTTC | TRBJ2-1 | . | . | TRBV7-8
CASGGAEYEQYF | TGTGCCAGCGGAGGCGCGGAATACGAGCAGTACTTC | TRBJ2-7 | . | . | TRBV2
CASSYSVVGDGYTF | TGTGCCAGCAGTTACTCGGTCGTCGGGGATGGCTACACCTTC | TRBJ1-2 | . | . | TRBV6-5
CATCGQGKTEAFF | TGTGCCACCTGCGGACAGGGCAAAACTGAAGCTTTCTTT | TRBJ1-1 | TRBD1 | . | TRBV6-6
CASSLAGGGSYNEQFF | TGTGCCAGCAGCCTAGCGGGAGGAGGGTCCTACAATGAGCAGTTCTTC | TRBJ2-1 | TRBD2 | few | TRBV7-2
CASSESKAGANEQYF | TGCGCCAGCAGTGAGTCAAAAGCAGGGGCGAACGAGCAGTACTTC | TRBJ2-7 | . | few | TRBV10-1
CASSPRSGGIQETQYF | TGTGCCAGCAGCCCCCGTAGCGGCGGGATCCAAGAGACCCAGTACTTC | TRBJ2-5 | . | . | TRBV7-2
CASSQEAGPQHF | TGCGCCAGCAGCCAAGAGGCGGGGCCCCAGCATTTT | TRBJ1-5 | . | medium-sized | TRBV4-1
CASSLQNNYGYTF | TGTGCCAGCAGCTTACAGAATAACTATGGCTACACCTTC | TRBJ1-2 | . | few | TRBV13
CASSLLQGPNEKLFF | TGTGCCAGCAGCTTGTTACAGGGCCCTAATGAAAAACTGTTTTTT | TRBJ1-4 | . | . | TRBV5-6
CASSIEQSHTEAFF | TGTGCCAGTAGTATAGAACAGTCCCACACTGAAGCTTTCTTT | TRBJ1-1 | . | . | TRBV19
CASSRRLALNTGELFF | TGTGCCAGCAGCCGTCGACTAGCTTTGAACACCGGGGAGCTGTTTTTT | TRBJ2-2 | TRBD2 | . | TRBV7-9
CSSSQMDREAFF | TGTTCCAGCAGCCAAATGGACAGGGAAGCTTTCTTT | TRBJ1-1 | TRBD1 | few | TRBV7-9
CASSVAGGGSYNEQFF | TGTGCCAGCAGCGTAGCCGGCGGCGGTTCCTACAATGAGCAGTTCTTC | TRBJ2-1 | . | . | TRBV9
CASRRTAAYEQYF | TGTGCCAGCAGAAGGACAGCAGCCTACGAGCAGTACTTC | TRBJ2-7 | . | . | TRBV2
CASSEQGVDQPQHF | TGCGCCAGCTCAGAACAGGGCGTCGATCAGCCCCAGCATTTT | TRBJ1-5 | . | . | TRBV10-2
CATASGGQPQHF | TGTGCCACGGCCAGCGGAGGTCAGCCCCAGCATTTT | TRBJ1-5 | . | . | TRBV15
CASSLGVASDTQYF | TGTGCCAGCAGCTTGGGAGTAGCCTCAGATACGCAGTATTTT | TRBJ2-3 | . | . | TRBV5-6
CASSLGPGQGSGYTF | TGCGCCAGCAGCTTGGGACCGGGACAGGGATCTGGCTACACCTTC | TRBJ1-2 | TRBD1 | . | TRBV5-1
CASSLTDRGETQYF | TGCGCCAGCAGCTTAACGGACAGGGGAGAGACCCAGTACTTC | TRBJ2-5 | TRBD1 | . | TRBV10-2
CASSLGTSGRGEQYF | TGTGCCAGCAGCCTCGGGACTAGCGGGAGGGGGGAGCAGTACTTC | TRBJ2-7 | TRBD2 | . | TRBV27
CASSWGTSGMSYNEQFF | TGCGCCAGCAGCTGGGGGACTAGCGGGATGTCCTACAATGAGCAGTTCTTC | TRBJ2-1 | TRBD2 | . | TRBV5-1